The rows below give T cell receptor beta chains drawn from one sample of a study of sequential checkpoint blockade in melanoma. Profiled with immunoSEQ multiplex PCR; TCRdb holds only in-frame clones, not every one. Among about 390 clones listed, approximately 25% were seen once. Sequencing was performed on tumor tissue (inferred from file names), taken from a patient given nivolumab and ipilimumab in sequence. These receptors originate from a human donor with melanoma. Both conserved end residues are part of each CDR3. A D gene is named only where the DNA matches it firmly. A clone size is listed for some rows: how often the clone was seen (once, few, many), or a class if it is expanded.

d_call: TRBD2
v_call: TRBV11-3
clone_size: few
j_call: TRBJ2-7
cdr3_aa: CASSPGTSGEVFSYEQYF
cdr3_nt: TGTGCCAGCAGCCCCGGGACTAGCGGGGAAGTCTTCTCCTACGAGCAGTACTTC

d_call: TRBD1
v_call: TRBV11-3
clone_size: few
j_call: TRBJ2-1
cdr3_aa: CASNSQLQGTGSYNEQFF
cdr3_nt: TGTGCCAGCAACTCACAATTACAGGGGACCGGCTCCTACAATGAGCAGTTCTTC

d_call: .
v_call: TRBV11-3
clone_size: medium-sized
j_call: TRBJ2-5
cdr3_aa: CASSSGHGRRTQYF
cdr3_nt: TGTGCCAGCAGTTCGGGACACGGACGGCGGACCCAGTACTTC

d_call: .
v_call: TRBV10-3
clone_size: few
j_call: TRBJ1-6
cdr3_aa: CAISESEYNSPLHF
cdr3_nt: TGTGCCATCAGTGAGTCGGAGTATAATTCACCCCTCCACTTT

d_call: .
v_call: TRBV14
clone_size: once
j_call: TRBJ2-6
cdr3_aa: CASSHRESGANVLTF
cdr3_nt: TGTGCCAGCAGCCACAGGGAATCTGGGGCCAACGTCCTGACTTTC

d_call: .
v_call: TRBV4-1
clone_size: .
j_call: TRBJ2-3
cdr3_aa: CASSQGIAVADTQYF
cdr3_nt: TGCGCCAGCAGCCAAGGGATCGCGGTTGCAGATACGCAGTATTTT

d_call: .
v_call: TRBV30
clone_size: .
j_call: TRBJ2-3
cdr3_aa: CASFGGGTDTQYF
cdr3_nt: TGTGCCTCATTCGGTGGGGGAACAGATACGCAGTATTTT

d_call: .
v_call: TRBV28
clone_size: .
j_call: TRBJ2-1
cdr3_aa: CASSLGSRSYNEQFF
cdr3_nt: TGTGCCAGCAGTTTAGGGAGTAGGTCCTACAATGAGCAGTTCTTC

d_call: .
v_call: TRBV5-1
clone_size: .
j_call: TRBJ2-3
cdr3_aa: CASSLDAGSSTDTQYF
cdr3_nt: TGCGCCAGCAGTCTTGACGCGGGTTCTAGCACAGATACGCAGTATTTT

d_call: TRBD1
v_call: TRBV10-3
clone_size: few
j_call: TRBJ1-5
cdr3_aa: CAISESLGQGDGGNQPQHF
cdr3_nt: TGTGCCATCAGTGAGTCGTTGGGACAGGGGGACGGGGGCAATCAGCCCCAGCATTTT

d_call: TRBD1
v_call: TRBV30
clone_size: .
j_call: TRBJ2-2
cdr3_aa: CAWSALTGAPGELFF
cdr3_nt: TGTGCCTGGAGCGCCTTGACAGGGGCCCCCGGGGAGCTGTTTTTT

d_call: TRBD2
v_call: TRBV11-3
clone_size: .
j_call: TRBJ2-5
cdr3_aa: CASSQGLAGKETQYF
cdr3_nt: TGTGCCAGCAGCCAGGGACTAGCGGGGAAAGAGACCCAGTACTTC

d_call: .
v_call: TRBV30
clone_size: .
j_call: TRBJ2-3
cdr3_aa: CAWSKRDWHADTQYF
cdr3_nt: TGTGCCTGGAGCAAAAGGGACTGGCACGCGGATACGCAGTATTTT

d_call: .
v_call: TRBV14
clone_size: once
j_call: TRBJ1-6
cdr3_aa: CASSQEQGDYNSPLHF
cdr3_nt: TGTGCCAGCAGCCAAGAACAGGGCGACTATAATTCACCCCTCCACTTT

d_call: TRBD2
v_call: TRBV7-6
clone_size: few
j_call: TRBJ2-3
cdr3_aa: CASSLGNSGHQDTQYF
cdr3_nt: TGTGCCAGCAGCCTAGGTAATAGCGGGCACCAAGATACGCAGTATTTT